This T cell receptor beta chain came from a study of shared clonotypes between healthy human individuals. Study-level background: Used for every donor were three CD4 naive, three CD4 memory, two CD8 naive and one CD8 memory plate.

Healthy and HIV-negative, the adult donors had no recent acute infections or vaccinations. Germline V gene data show CDR1 as KGHSH and CDR2 as LQKENI. The CDR3 sequence is 14 residues long. V lost 3 bases to trimming and J lost 4 bases, with 12 bases between them. Per sorted-subset replicate PCR, input was approximately 0.2 ug DNA, representing about 29,000 T cell genomes. Repertoires were generated with immunoSEQ multiplex PCR, while TCRdb's copy carries only in-frame clones and drops some. The sample yields 2 million to 3 million clones, approximately 93% seen once. Overall study results and limits: Generation probabilities of non-shared clonotypes were lower (relative to those shared by all four donors).

This clone was seen a few times. Its antigen remains unknown. Sequencing input: naive CD4+ T cells from PBMCs. Subset of the sample: CD45RA+ positively selected. The origin of this receptor is a man aged 18 to 30 in good health. Some clones in this sample may be carry-over from other donors' samples. V gene TRBV18 combines with J gene TRBJ1-1; D gene ambiguous. The CDR3 loop reads CASSPPELVTEAFF. The CDR3, as DNA: TGTGCCAGCTCACCCCCCGAGTTAGTCACTGAAGCTTTCTTT.